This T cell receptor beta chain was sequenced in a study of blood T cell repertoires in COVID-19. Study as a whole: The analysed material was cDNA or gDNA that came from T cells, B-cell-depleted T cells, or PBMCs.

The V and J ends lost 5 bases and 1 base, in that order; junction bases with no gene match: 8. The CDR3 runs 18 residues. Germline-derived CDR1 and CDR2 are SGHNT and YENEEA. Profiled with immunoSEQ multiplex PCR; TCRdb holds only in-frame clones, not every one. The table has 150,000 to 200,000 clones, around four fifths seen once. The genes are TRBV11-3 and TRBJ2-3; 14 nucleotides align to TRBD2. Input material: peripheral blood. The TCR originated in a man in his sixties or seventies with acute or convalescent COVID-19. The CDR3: CASSPTSGRALGTDTQYF. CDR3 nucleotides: TGTGCCAGCAGCCCGACTAGCGGGAGGGCCTTGGGCACAGATACGCAGTATTTT.